The 9 T cell receptor beta chains below all came from one sample that was sequenced in a study of cytomegalovirus exposure and HLA in healthy donors listed by TCRdb under 2017. The receptor library was made with the immunoSEQ multiplex PCR assay. For the multiplex PCR, a mixture combining 60 forward primers for TCR Vbeta segments and 13 reverse primers for TCR Jbeta segments was used. TCRdb mirrors the immuneACCESS table, restricted to in-frame sequences. Some clones are absent from its copies; in checked studies, under half trace to an unresolved V gene, and the reason for the others is unknown. The sample profile shows roughly 60,000 clones; roughly 84% of them were found once. The top ten hold 4.3% of the sample. The sequenced material came from PBMCs. The origin of the receptors is a man aged 25-45 years in good health and CMV-seronegative.

The rearrangement links TRBV4-3 to TRBJ2-3, with TRBD2 matching over 10 bases. With V trimmed by 1 base and J by 4 bases, 8 bases remained unmatched. There are 17 residues in the CDR3. CDR1 is LGHNA and CDR2 is YSLEER in the germline V gene. DNA of the CDR3: TGCGCCAGCAGCCAAGGAAGGCTAGCGGGAGCCCCAGATACGCAGTATTTT. Encoded protein: CASSQGRLAGAPDTQYF.

The V call is TRBV25-1, the J call TRBJ2-1, with TRBD2 as a possible D gene (6 bases). V gave up 4 bases and J gave up 3 bases, with 22 bases separating them. Germline V gene data show CDR1 as MGHDK and CDR2 as SYGVNS. This CDR3 comprises 18 residues. The CDR3 protein is CASSASPGTPKGYNEQFF. The DNA of the CDR3 is TGTGCCAGCAGTGCCTCCCCCGGGACTCCTAAGGGCTACAATGAGCAGTTCTTC. Full variable domain (outside the CDR3, taken from reference TRBV25-1 and TRBJ2-1): EADIYQTPRYLVIGTGKKITLECSQTMGHDKMYWYQQDPGMELHLIHYSYGVNSTEKGDLSSESTVSRIRTEHFPLTLESARPSHTSQYLCASSASPGTPKGYNEQFFGPGTRLTVL.

The chain recombines TRBV29-1 with TRBJ2-2; D gene uncertain. The germline gives CDR1 SQVTM, CDR2 ANQGSEA. The CDR3 has 11 residues. Trimming took 4 bases from V and 3 from J, leaving 3 bases between them. CDR3 residues: CSVVDTGELFF. In DNA, the CDR3 is TGCAGCGTTGTAGACACCGGGGAGCTGTTTTTT.

This chain uses TRBV5-1 with TRBJ2-7; 7 bases agree with TRBD1. This CDR3 has 15 amino acids. Trimming cost V 4 bases and J 2 bases; bases outside gene matches: 9. Per germline, CDR1 SGHRS and CDR2 YFSETQ. The CDR3, as DNA: TGCGCCAGCAGCACCGGGACAGCTAGGACCTACGAGCAGTACTTC. This codes for CASSTGTARTYEQYF.

The gene calls are TRBV2 and TRBJ2-5; 11 bases fit TRBD2. The length of the CDR3 is 15 residues. Germline CDR1 SNHLY, CDR2 FYNNEI. The ends lost 2 bases at V and 7 bases at J; junction bases unmatched: 6. CDR3 sequence: CASSETSGSIMTQYF. The DNA for the CDR3 is TGTGCCAGCAGTGAAACTAGCGGGAGCATTATGACCCAGTACTTC.

The chain is built from TRBV7-2 and TRBJ1-1; 7 bases are shared with TRBD1. The ends lost 1 base at V and 6 bases at J; junction bases unmatched: 5. Germline lookup yields CDR1 SGHTA and CDR2 FQGNSA. This CDR3 has 14 amino acids. The CDR3 sequence: CASSLDRGPPEAFF. Here the CDR3 DNA reads TGTGCCAGCAGCTTAGATAGGGGGCCACCTGAAGCTTTCTTT. Complete variable domain (other parts from reference TRBV7-2 and TRBJ1-1): GAGVSQSPSNKVTEKGKDVELRCDPISGHTALYWYRQSLGQGLEFLIYFQGNSAPDKSGLPSDRFSAERTGGSVSTLTIQRTQQEDSAVYLCASSLDRGPPEAFFGQGTRLTVV.

The chain joins TRBV10-2 to TRBJ1-5; possibly TRBD1 for D (5 bases). CDR1 is WSHSY, CDR2 SAAADI, per germline. The CDR3 runs to 14 residues. The V end lost 5 bases, the J end lost 7 bases, and 15 bases lay between the germline ends. The CDR3: CASSSQGGGQPQHF. The CDR3 bases are TGCGCCAGCAGTTCCCAGGGTGGTGGACAGCCCCAGCATTTT.

V and J are TRBV29-1 and TRBJ2-5; TRBD1 aligns across 12 bases. The end of the DNA is better explained by TRBJ2-7, so the J call may be wrong. CDR1 and CDR2 (germline): SQVTM, ANQGSEA. This CDR3 spans 16 amino acids. The CDR3 protein is CSAPGQGAGRTYEQYF. The CDR3 DNA is TGCAGCGCCCCGGGACAGGGGGCTGGGCGTACCTACGAGCAGTACTTC.

The V and J genes are TRBV4-3 and TRBJ2-3; TRBD2 matches at 8 bases. The trim removed 5 bases at V and 3 bases at J, leaving 7 bases unmatched. The CDR3 length is 15 residues. Per germline, CDR1 LGHNA and CDR2 YSLEER. CDR3 DNA: TGCGCCAGCAGCTCAAGCGGGAGAGCAACAGATACGCAGTATTTT. Protein: CASSSSGRATDTQYF.